This T cell receptor (beta chain) was obtained from a study of human T cells and chemical hapten exposure. Noted time point: patch test 1, 2 weeks after DPC sensitization. Specified treatment: therapeutic diphenylcyclopropenone sensitization with weekly scalp DPC. This clonotype was counted many times. Deletions cut 5 bases from V and 4 bases from J, with 12 bases between. The CDR3 length is 13 residues. The V gene's germline CDR1 is DFQATT and CDR2 SNEGSKA (reference sequence). Single cDNA molecules in the library carried unique molecular identifiers attached during preparation. TCRdb reprocessed the RACE reads via MiXCR and lists one record per CDR3 protein. The repertoire includes around 120,000 distinct CDR3 sequences, about 12% of them detected once, and over 1.1% sits in the top ten.

This sequence was found in a woman aged 45-65 years with alopecia areata. Some clones in this sample may be carry-over from other donors' samples. V gene TRBV20-1 combines with J gene TRBJ1-5; weak D call: TRBD1 (5 bases). Material: whole blood, obtained in connection with sensitization to the hapten diphenylcyclopropenone (DPC). The CDR3 DNA reads TGCAGTGCTTCGAGGCGGGGGAATCAGCCCCAGCATTTT. It yields the protein CSASRRGNQPQHF.